This TCR beta chain was identified during a study of shared clonotypes between healthy human individuals. Cells designated naive CD8 were CD45RO-negative and were positively selected for CCR7, with terminally differentiated effector memory CD45RA+ cells excluded. In the case of this clone: No antigen is known for it.

Only in-frame clones appear in the TCRdb table, and some are missing; sequencing was by immunoSEQ multiplex PCR. The data contain roughly 2 million clones, about 94% of them singletons. Study-wide results and caveats: Among the subsets, naive ones generally showed larger estimated richness than memory ones.

CDR3 length: 14 residues. V gave up 2 bases and J gave up 5 bases; unmatched junction bases: 7. Germline values: CDR1 GTSNPN, CDR2 SVGIG (reference sequence). The TCR sequence derives from a man between 18 and 29 years old in good health. V is TRBV30 and J is TRBJ2-7; 9 bases are a match to TRBD1. Sequencing input: naive CD8+ T cells sorted from blood. The CDR3 DNA reads as TGTGCCTGGAGTACCGGGACAGGGAGGAACGAGCAGTACTTC. The encoded protein is CAWSTGTGRNEQYF.